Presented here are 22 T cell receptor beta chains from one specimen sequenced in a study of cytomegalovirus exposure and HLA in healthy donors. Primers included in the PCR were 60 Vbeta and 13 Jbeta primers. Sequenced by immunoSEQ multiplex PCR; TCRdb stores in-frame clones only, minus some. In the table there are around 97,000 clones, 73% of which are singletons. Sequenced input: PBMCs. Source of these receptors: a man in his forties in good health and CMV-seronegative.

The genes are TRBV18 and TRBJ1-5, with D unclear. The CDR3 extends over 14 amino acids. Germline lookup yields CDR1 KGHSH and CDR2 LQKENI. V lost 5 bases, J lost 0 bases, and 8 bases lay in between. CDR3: CASSASYSNQPQHF. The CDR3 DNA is TGTGCCAGCTCAGCCTCCTATAGCAATCAGCCCCAGCATTTT.

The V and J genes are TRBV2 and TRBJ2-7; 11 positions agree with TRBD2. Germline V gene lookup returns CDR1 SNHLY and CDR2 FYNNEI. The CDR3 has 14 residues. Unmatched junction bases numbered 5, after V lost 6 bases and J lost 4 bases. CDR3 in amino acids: CASRPTSGGYEQYF. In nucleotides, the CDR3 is TGTGCCAGCAGACCCACTAGCGGGGGATACGAGCAGTACTTC. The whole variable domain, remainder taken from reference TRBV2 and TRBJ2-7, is EPEVTQTPSHQVTQMGQEVILRCVPISNHLYFYWYRQILGQKVEFLVSFYNNEISEKSEIFDDQFSVERPDGSNFTLKIRSTKLEDSAMYFCASRPTSGGYEQYFGPGTRLTVT.

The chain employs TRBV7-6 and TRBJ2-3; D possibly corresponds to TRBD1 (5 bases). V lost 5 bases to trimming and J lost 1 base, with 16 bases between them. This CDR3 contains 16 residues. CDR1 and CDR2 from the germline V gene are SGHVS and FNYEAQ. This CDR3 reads CASSPEAQDRTDTQYF. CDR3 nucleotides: TGTGCCAGCAGCCCAGAGGCACAGGACCGCACAGATACGCAGTATTTT.

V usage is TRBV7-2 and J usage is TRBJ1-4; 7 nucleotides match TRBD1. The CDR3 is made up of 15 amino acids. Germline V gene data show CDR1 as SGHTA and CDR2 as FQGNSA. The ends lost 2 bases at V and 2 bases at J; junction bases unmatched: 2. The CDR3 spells CASSLMGQTNEKLFF. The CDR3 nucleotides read TGTGCCAGCAGCTTAATGGGACAGACTAATGAAAAACTGTTTTTT.

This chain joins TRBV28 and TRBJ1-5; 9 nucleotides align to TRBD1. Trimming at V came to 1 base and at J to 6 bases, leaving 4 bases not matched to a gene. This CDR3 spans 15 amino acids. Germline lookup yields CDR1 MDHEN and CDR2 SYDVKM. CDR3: CASSLYRGLGQPQHF. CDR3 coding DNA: TGTGCCAGCAGTTTATACAGGGGGCTTGGTCAGCCCCAGCATTTT.

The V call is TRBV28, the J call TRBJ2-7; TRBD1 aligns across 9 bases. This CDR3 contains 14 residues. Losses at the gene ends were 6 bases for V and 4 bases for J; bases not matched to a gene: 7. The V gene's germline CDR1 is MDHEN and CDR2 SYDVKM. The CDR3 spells CASRKTGGGYEQYF. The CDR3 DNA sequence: TGTGCCAGCAGGAAAACAGGGGGCGGGTACGAGCAGTACTTC.

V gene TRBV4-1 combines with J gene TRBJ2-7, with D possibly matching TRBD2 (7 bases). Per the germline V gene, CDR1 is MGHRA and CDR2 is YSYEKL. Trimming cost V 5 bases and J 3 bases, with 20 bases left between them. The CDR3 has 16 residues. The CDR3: CASSRRSGGGFYEQYF. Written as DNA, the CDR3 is TGCGCCAGCAGCAGGCGCTCGGGCGGGGGCTTCTACGAGCAGTACTTC.

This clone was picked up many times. CDR3 bases: TGTGCCAGCAGTTTGTCAGGGAAGGGAAAGGAAAAACTGTTTTTT. This translates into CASSLSGKGKEKLFF. The chain recombines TRBV27 with TRBJ1-4, with D maybe TRBD1 (5 bases). Germline assignment: CDR1 MNHEY and CDR2 SMNVEV (reference sequence). The CDR3 is 15 amino acids. Deletions cut 3 bases from V and 8 bases from J, with 16 bases between.

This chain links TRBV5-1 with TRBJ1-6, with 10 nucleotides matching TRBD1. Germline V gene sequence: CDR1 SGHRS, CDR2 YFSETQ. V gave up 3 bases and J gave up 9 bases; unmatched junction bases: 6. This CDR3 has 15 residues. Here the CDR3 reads CASSWGTGASSPLHF. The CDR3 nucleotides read TGCGCCAGCAGCTGGGGGACAGGGGCTAGTTCACCCCTCCACTTT.

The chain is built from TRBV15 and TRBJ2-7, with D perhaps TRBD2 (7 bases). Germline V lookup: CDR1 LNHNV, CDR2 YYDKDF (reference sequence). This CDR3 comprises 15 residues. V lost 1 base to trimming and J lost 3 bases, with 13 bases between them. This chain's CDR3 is CATSRGGGAYYEQYF. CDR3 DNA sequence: TGTGCCACCAGCAGAGGTGGGGGGGCCTACTACGAGCAGTACTTC.

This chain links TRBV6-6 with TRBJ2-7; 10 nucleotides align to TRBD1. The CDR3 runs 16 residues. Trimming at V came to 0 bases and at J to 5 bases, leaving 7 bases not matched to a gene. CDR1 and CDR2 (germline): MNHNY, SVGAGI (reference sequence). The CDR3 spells CASSYSGDRGPDEQYF. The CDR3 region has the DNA TGTGCCAGCAGTTACTCGGGCGACAGGGGGCCGGACGAGCAGTACTTC.

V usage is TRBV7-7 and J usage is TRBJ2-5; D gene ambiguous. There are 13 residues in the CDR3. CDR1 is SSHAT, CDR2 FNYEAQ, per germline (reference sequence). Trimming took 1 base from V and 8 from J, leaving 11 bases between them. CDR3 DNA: TGTGCCAGCAGCTTAGACAGAGAGAGAACCCAGTACTTC. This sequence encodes CASSLDRERTQYF.

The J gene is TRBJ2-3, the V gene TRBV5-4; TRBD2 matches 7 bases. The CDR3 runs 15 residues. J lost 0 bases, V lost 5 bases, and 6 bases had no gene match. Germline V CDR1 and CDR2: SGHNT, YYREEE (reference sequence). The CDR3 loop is CASSSRGVSTDTQYF. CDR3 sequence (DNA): TGTGCCAGCAGTTCACGGGGGGTTAGCACAGATACGCAGTATTTT.

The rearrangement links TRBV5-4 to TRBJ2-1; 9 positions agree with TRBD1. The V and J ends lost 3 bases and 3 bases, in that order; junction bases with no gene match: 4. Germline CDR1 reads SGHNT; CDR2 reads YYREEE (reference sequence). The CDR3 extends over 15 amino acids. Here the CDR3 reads CASSYGTGSYNEQFF. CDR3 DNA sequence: TGTGCCAGCAGCTACGGGACAGGGAGCTACAATGAGCAGTTCTTC. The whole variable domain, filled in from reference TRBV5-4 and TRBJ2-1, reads ETGVTQSPTHLIKTRGQQVTLRCSSQSGHNTVSWYQQALGQGPQFIFQYYREEENGRGNFPPRFSGLQFPNYSSELNVNALELDDSALYLCASSYGTGSYNEQFFGPGTRLTVL.

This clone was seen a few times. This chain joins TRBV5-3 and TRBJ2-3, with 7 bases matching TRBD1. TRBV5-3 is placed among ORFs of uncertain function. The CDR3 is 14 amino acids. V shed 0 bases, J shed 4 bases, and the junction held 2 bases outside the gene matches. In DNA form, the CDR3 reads TGTGCCAGAAGCTTGGGACAGGGCGCAGATACGCAGTATTTT. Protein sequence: CARSLGQGADTQYF.

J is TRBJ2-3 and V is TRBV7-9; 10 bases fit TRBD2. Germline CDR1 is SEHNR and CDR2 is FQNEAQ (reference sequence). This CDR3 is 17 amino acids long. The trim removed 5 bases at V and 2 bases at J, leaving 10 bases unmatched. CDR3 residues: CASSPHLAGGHTDTQYF. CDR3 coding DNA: TGTGCCAGCAGCCCCCACTTAGCGGGGGGACACACAGATACGCAGTATTTT.

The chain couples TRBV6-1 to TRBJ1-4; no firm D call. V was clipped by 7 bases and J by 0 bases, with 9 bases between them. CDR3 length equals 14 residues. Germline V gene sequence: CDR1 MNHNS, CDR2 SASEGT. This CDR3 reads CASTLRATNEKLFF. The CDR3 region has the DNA TGTGCCAGCACCTTGAGGGCAACTAATGAAAAACTGTTTTTT.

Here the CDR3 reads CASAWGPSYEQYF. The CDR3 region has the DNA TGTGCCAGCGCCTGGGGGCCCTCCTACGAGCAGTACTTC. The gene calls are TRBV6-5 and TRBJ2-7; D is perhaps TRBD1 (6 bases). V was clipped by 8 bases and J by 0 bases, with 11 bases between them. The CDR3 is made up of 13 amino acids. Germline values: CDR1 MNHEY, CDR2 SVGAGI.

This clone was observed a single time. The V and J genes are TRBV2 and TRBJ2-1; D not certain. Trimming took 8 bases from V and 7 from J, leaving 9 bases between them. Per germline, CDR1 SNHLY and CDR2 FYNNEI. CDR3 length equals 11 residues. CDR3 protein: CASYSTNEQFF. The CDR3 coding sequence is TGTGCCAGCTATAGTACGAATGAGCAGTTCTTC.

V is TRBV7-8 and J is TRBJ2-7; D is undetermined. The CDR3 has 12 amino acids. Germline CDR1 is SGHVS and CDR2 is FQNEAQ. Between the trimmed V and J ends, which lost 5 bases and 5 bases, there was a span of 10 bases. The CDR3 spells CASSPVIDEQYF. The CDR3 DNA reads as TGTGCCAGCAGCCCAGTGATCGACGAGCAGTACTTC.

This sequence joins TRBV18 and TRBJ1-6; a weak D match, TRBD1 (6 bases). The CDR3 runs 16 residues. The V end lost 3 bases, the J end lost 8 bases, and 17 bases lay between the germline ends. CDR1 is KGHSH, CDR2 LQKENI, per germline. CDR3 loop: CASSPGTGSTDSPLHF. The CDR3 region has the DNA TGTGCCAGCTCACCCGGAACAGGGAGCACAGATTCACCCCTCCACTTT. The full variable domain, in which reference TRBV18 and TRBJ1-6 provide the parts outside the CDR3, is NAGVMQNPRHLVRRRGQEARLRCSPMKGHSHVYWYRQLPEEGLKFMVYLQKENIIDESGMPKERFSAEFPKEGPSILRIQQVVRGDSAAYFCASSPGTGSTDSPLHFGNGTRLTVT.

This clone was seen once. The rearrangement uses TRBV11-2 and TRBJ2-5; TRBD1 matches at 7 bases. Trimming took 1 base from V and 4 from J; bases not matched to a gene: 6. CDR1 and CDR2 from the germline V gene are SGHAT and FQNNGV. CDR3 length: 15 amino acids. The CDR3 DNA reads TGTGCCAGCAGCTTAGCCCAGGGGGTGGGAGAGACCCAGTACTTC. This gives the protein CASSLAQGVGETQYF. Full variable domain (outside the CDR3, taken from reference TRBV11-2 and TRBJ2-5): EAGVAQSPRYKIIEKRQSVAFWCNPISGHATLYWYQQILGQGPKLLIQFQNNGVVDDSQLPKDRFSAERLKGVDSTLKIQPAKLEDSAVYLCASSLAQGVGETQYFGPGTRLLVL.